The 27 T cell receptor beta chains reported below all come from one sample, sequenced in a study of T-cell memory formation after mild COVID-19. In TCRdb, the 5' RACE reads were re-called with MiXCR into one record per CDR3 protein. Here the sample spans a few hundred thousand distinct CDR3 sequences, over 20% being singletons. Sequencing input: PBMCs or a T cell subset sorted from them (not recorded which). These receptors were obtained from an adult woman who had mild COVID-19 (a few samples of this study predate the infection). Cell type and time point are not known.

This clonotype was seen a few times. The chain recombines TRBV15 with TRBJ2-7, with a weak D call TRBD1 (5 bases). The CDR3 extends over 14 amino acids. Per germline, CDR1 LNHNV and CDR2 YYDKDF (reference sequence). V was cut by 1 base and J by 2 bases, with 9 bases left in between. The CDR3 bases are TGTGCCACCAGCAGAGGGCAGGGCCCCTACGAGCAGTACTTC. It yields the protein CATSRGQGPYEQYF.

The rearrangement uses TRBV6-5 and TRBJ2-7; no reliable D call. The CDR3 sequence is 12 residues long. Germline CDR1 and CDR2: MNHEY and SVGAGI. Between the trimmed V and J ends, which lost 7 bases and 1 base, there was a span of 8 bases. The CDR3 bases are TGTGCCAGCATGAGGCGTTCCTACGAGCAGTACTTC. Protein sequence: CASMRRSYEQYF.

The table lists this clonotype with a few counts. The J gene is TRBJ1-5, the V gene TRBV21-1; the table's D call, TRBD1, was not checked against the DNA. TRBV21-1 is a listed pseudogene. CDR3 length: 14 amino acids. In nucleotides, the CDR3 is TGTGCCAGCAGCAGGAGAGGGGTCAATCAGCCCCAGCATTTT. This translates into CASSRRGVNQPQHF.

This clonotype was recorded a few times. The gene calls are TRBV27 and TRBJ1-1; D gene unclear. The germline CDR1 and CDR2 sequences are MNHEY and SMNVEV (reference sequence). V was shortened by 2 bases and J by 4 bases, with 14 bases between the two germline ends. The CDR3 sequence is 15 residues long. CDR3 bases: TGTGCCAGCAGTTTAATAAGGGATTTGAGCACTGAAGCTTTCTTT. Amino acid sequence: CASSLIRDLSTEAFF.

The chain employs TRBV27 and TRBJ2-7; D ambiguous. Germline CDR1 and CDR2: MNHEY and SMNVEV (reference sequence). This CDR3 comprises 14 residues. V lost 3 bases and J 4 bases, leaving 13 bases between the germline ends. The CDR3 reads CASSFLGPYYEQYF. In DNA form, the CDR3 reads TGTGCCAGCAGTTTCCTCGGGCCCTATTACGAGCAGTACTTC.

This clonotype has at least ten counts. The chain employs TRBV6-6 and TRBJ2-7; 7 bases agree with TRBD2. V was pared by 2 bases and J by 3 bases, with 4 bases of the junction left unmatched. The V gene's germline CDR1 is MNHNY and CDR2 SVGAGI (reference sequence). The CDR3 consists of 14 residues. As DNA, the CDR3 is TGTGCCAGCAGTTACGGGGGGGAAGGCTACGAGCAGTACTTC. Amino acid sequence: CASSYGGEGYEQYF.

This clonotype was counted a few times. The chain uses TRBV4-2 and TRBJ2-3, with a tentative D call TRBD1 (6 bases). Germline V CDR1 and CDR2: LGHNA, YNFKEQ. V shed 0 bases and J shed 4 bases, with 11 bases lying between them. The CDR3 totals 15 residues. CDR3 amino acids: CASSQDIRGADTQYF. The CDR3 region has the DNA TGTGCCAGCAGCCAAGATATCAGGGGCGCAGATACGCAGTATTTT.

This clonotype has a handful of counts. This chain uses TRBV5-1 with TRBJ1-1; no clear D gene. V was clipped by 3 bases and J by 0 bases, with 9 bases between them. There are 14 residues in the CDR3. CDR1 and CDR2 from the germline V gene are SGHRS and YFSETQ. CDR3: CASSSPLVNTEAFF. The CDR3 DNA sequence: TGCGCCAGCAGCTCCCCTTTGGTGAACACTGAAGCTTTCTTT.

The gene calls are TRBV20-1 and TRBJ1-4; 8 nucleotides agree with TRBD1. The CDR3 has 14 amino acids. The J segment lost 4 bases and the V segment lost 6 bases, leaving 7 bases of the junction unmatched. Per the germline V gene, CDR1 is DFQATT and CDR2 is SNEGSKA (reference sequence). The CDR3 sequence: CSAPPGQDNEKLFF. Here the CDR3 DNA reads TGCAGTGCGCCACCGGGACAGGATAATGAAAAACTGTTTTTT.

V and J are TRBV11-2 and TRBJ2-2; D gene uncertain. From germline, CDR1 is SGHAT and CDR2 FQNNGV. V gave up 3 bases and J gave up 5 bases, with 4 bases separating them. The CDR3 is 12 amino acids. The DNA for the CDR3 is TGTGCCAGCAGCTTTAGAACCGGGGAGCTGTTTTTT. This sequence encodes CASSFRTGELFF.

This clonotype has only a few counts. This sequence joins TRBV7-9 and TRBJ1-1; 9 bases line up with TRBD1. CDR1 and CDR2 from the germline V gene are SEHNR and FQNEAQ (reference sequence). CDR3 length: 16 residues. J lost 1 base, V lost 5 bases, and 8 bases had no gene match. The CDR3: CASSLGGTGKNTEAFF. The CDR3 bases are TGTGCCAGCAGCCTAGGGGGGACAGGGAAGAACACTGAAGCTTTCTTT. Supplemented by reference TRBV7-9 and TRBJ1-1, the full variable domain reads DTGVSQNPRHKITKRGQNVTFRCDPISEHNRLYWYRQTLGQGPEFLTYFQNEAQLEKSRLLSDRFSAERPKGSFSTLEIQRTEQGDSAMYLCASSLGGTGKNTEAFFGQGTRLTVV.

The chain is built from TRBV12-3 or TRBV12-4 and TRBJ1-5, with 9 bases fitting TRBD1. CDR3 length: 13 residues. The ends lost 3 bases at V and 9 bases at J; junction bases unmatched: 3. CDR3 coding DNA: TGTGCCAGCAGTTTGGGACAGGGAGGGCCCCAGCATTTT. It specifies CASSLGQGGPQHF.

This clonotype was picked up a small number of times. The V call is TRBV6-1, the J call TRBJ2-7; 9 positions agree with TRBD1. CDR3 length equals 14 residues. Germline V CDR1 and CDR2: MNHNS, SASEGT. Trimming took 6 bases from V and 5 from J; bases not matched to a gene: 8. This CDR3 reads CASRLSGQGHEQYF. The DNA of the CDR3 is TGTGCCAGCAGGCTGTCGGGACAGGGCCACGAGCAGTACTTC.

This clonotype was seen more than once but under ten times. The CDR3 DNA reads TGTGCCAGCAGTTTTAGCCAGGGGGCGGTTGGCTACACCTTC. Translation gives CASSFSQGAVGYTF. The J gene is TRBJ1-2, the V gene TRBV12-3 or TRBV12-4; 8 nucleotides agree with TRBD1. This CDR3 comprises 14 residues. V trimming: 3 bases; J trimming: 7 bases; junction bases outside the gene matches: 7.

This clonotype was found a few times. The genes are TRBV10-3 and TRBJ2-1; D is undetermined. CDR1 is ENHRY and CDR2 is SYGVKD in the germline V gene. The V end lost 0 bases, the J end lost 10 bases, and 10 bases lay between the germline ends. The CDR3 is made up of 13 amino acids. CDR3 bases: TGTGCCATCAGTGAGTCTTGGGTTGAGGAGCAGTTCTTC. It specifies CAISESWVEEQFF.

This clonotype was observed a handful of times. The chain's CDR3 is CSVEEVTGAFGEQYF. The DNA of the CDR3 is TGCAGCGTTGAAGAAGTCACAGGGGCTTTCGGAGAGCAGTACTTC. The rearrangement uses TRBV29-1 and TRBJ2-7; TRBD1 agrees at 7 bases. Germline V gene data show CDR1 as SQVTM and CDR2 as ANQGSEA. The length of the CDR3 is 15 residues. J gave up 7 bases and V 0 bases, and 12 bases lay outside the gene matches.

This clonotype was counted ten times or more. V usage is TRBV10-3 and J usage is TRBJ2-7, with D uncertain. This CDR3 region has 12 residues. V lost 2 bases and J lost 6, with 8 bases in between. The germline V gene has CDR1 ENHRY and CDR2 SYGVKD. The DNA for the CDR3 is TGTGCCATCAGTGAGCAGGTTCCCGAGCAGTACTTC. It encodes CAISEQVPEQYF.

This clonotype was counted only a few times. J is TRBJ2-7 and V is TRBV6-2 or TRBV6-3; 9 nucleotides agree with TRBD1. This CDR3 contains 14 residues. Germline-derived CDR1 and CDR2 are MNHEY and SVGEGT. Trimming cost V 6 bases and J 3 bases; bases outside gene matches: 6. The CDR3 DNA is TGTGCCAGCAGCATCGGACAGGGGCGCTACGAGCAGTACTTC. It specifies CASSIGQGRYEQYF.

There are a few counts of this clonotype. The CDR3 region is CASSRDREEETQYF. In nucleotides, the CDR3 is TGTGCCAGCAGTCGAGACAGGGAGGAAGAGACCCAGTACTTC. The J gene is TRBJ2-5, the V gene TRBV12-3 or TRBV12-4; a weak D match, TRBD1 (7 bases). Deletions cut 5 bases from V and 3 bases from J, with 13 bases between. The CDR3 totals 14 residues.

The chain has TRBV11-3 and TRBJ2-1; D is ambiguous. Germline CDR1 SGHNT, CDR2 YENEEA. This CDR3 is built from 11 residues. V was trimmed by 2 bases and J by 10 bases, leaving 6 bases between them. Here the CDR3 reads CASSLMVEQFF. CDR3 nucleotides: TGTGCCAGCAGCTTAATGGTCGAGCAGTTCTTC. The variable domain in full, with the rest retrieved from reference TRBV11-3 and TRBJ2-1, is EAGVVQSPRYKIIEKKQPVAFWCNPISGHNTLYWYLQNLGQGPELLIRYENEEAVDDSQLPKDRFSAERLKGVDSTLKIQPAELGDSAVYLCASSLMVEQFFGPGTRLTVL.

The chain is built from TRBV7-2 and TRBJ2-5; D is uncertain. Germline CDR1 and CDR2: SGHTA and FQGNSA. CDR3 size: 16 residues. Trimming pared 1 base from V and 1 base from J, leaving 13 bases between. The CDR3 DNA follows: TGTGCCAGCAGCTTAGTTCGGACCGGACCCCAAGAGACCCAGTACTTC. Translated: CASSLVRTGPQETQYF.

The chain has TRBV12-3 or TRBV12-4 and TRBJ1-4, with TRBD1 as a possible D gene (5 bases). Trimming left V 4 bases short and J 3 bases short, with 12 bases between. There are 15 residues in the CDR3. The DNA of the CDR3 is TGTGCCAGCAGTTCCCCAGGGAAGGCTAATGAAAAACTGTTTTTT. This codes for CASSSPGKANEKLFF.

In nucleotides, the CDR3 is TGTGCCAGCAGCTTGGGTTCTAGCGGGGGTGCCAGGACCCAGTACTTC. Its protein is CASSLGSSGGARTQYF. V usage is TRBV5-5 and J usage is TRBJ2-5; 10 bases map to TRBD2. The trim removed 0 bases at V and 7 bases at J, leaving 9 bases unmatched. The CDR3 is 16 amino acids. The germline V gene has CDR1 SGHKS and CDR2 YYEKEE (reference sequence).

This clonotype has just a few counts. The rearrangement uses TRBV29-1 and TRBJ2-2; possible D gene TRBD1, 5 bases. CDR1 and CDR2 (germline): SQVTM, ANQGSEA. Trimming removed 3 bases at V and 5 bases at J, with 19 bases between. The CDR3 contains 16 residues. CDR3 sequence (DNA): TGCAGCGTTGAGGCTACCAGGGAAGTTAATACCGGGGAGCTGTTTTTT. Amino acid sequence: CSVEATREVNTGELFF.

In this sample, this clonotype turned up a few times. The rearrangement joins TRBV7-3 to TRBJ2-3; D call uncertain. The germline V and J ends were trimmed by 1 base and 0 bases, with 14 bases remaining between them. CDR3 length equals 17 residues. Per the germline V gene, CDR1 is SGHTA and CDR2 is FQGTGA. CDR3 in amino acids: CASSLKRGSGSTDTQYF. The CDR3 nucleotides read TGTGCCAGCAGCTTAAAGAGAGGTTCTGGGAGCACAGATACGCAGTATTTT.

This clonotype has just a few counts. The gene calls are TRBV7-6 and TRBJ2-1, with 10 bases that match TRBD1. The CDR3 contains 14 residues. Trimming removed 7 bases from V and 5 bases from J; junction bases left unmatched: 5. Germline CDR1 and CDR2: SGHVS and FNYEAQ. The CDR3 reads CASMLDRGHNEQFF. For the CDR3, the DNA is TGTGCCAGCATGCTAGACAGGGGGCACAATGAGCAGTTCTTC.

The chain couples TRBV4-1 to TRBJ2-3, with 14 bases aligning to TRBD2. Germline loops: CDR1 MGHRA, CDR2 YSYEKL. The V segment lost 4 bases and the J segment 4 bases; nucleotides outside the gene matches: 4. The CDR3 runs 16 residues. CDR3 region: CASSRGLAGAADTQYF. The CDR3 coding sequence is TGCGCCAGCAGCCGGGGACTAGCGGGGGCCGCAGATACGCAGTATTTT.